Below are 32 T cell receptor beta chains sequenced from a single sample in a study of CD8+ T cells in alopecia areata. Treatment reported: oral pan-JAK inhibitor, 5-10 mg twice daily. RNA extraction and reverse transcription yielded cDNA as sequencing template. Sequencing was performed with immunoSEQ multiplex PCR; in TCRdb, only in-frame clones are kept and a portion is missing. In the table there are around 150,000 clones, 55% to 75% of which are singletons. Sequencing was performed on CD4+ T cells sorted from blood, taken at week 4, from a patient treated with tofacitinib. The receptor source for this set is a human donor with alopecia areata.

This clone has a single count. The J gene is TRBJ2-7, the V gene TRBV29-1; D may be TRBD2 (5 bases). CDR3 length: 13 residues. Germline values: CDR1 SQVTM, CDR2 ANQGSEA. Deletions cut 7 bases from V and 2 bases from J, with 15 bases between. The CDR3 DNA sequence: TGCAGCGCAGGACCCGGGGTCCCCTACGAGCAGTACTTC. As protein: CSAGPGVPYEQYF.

The chain has TRBV29-1 and TRBJ1-2; the D is unclear. Between the trimmed V and J ends, which lost 4 bases and 0 bases, there was a span of 9 bases. Germline CDR1 SQVTM, CDR2 ANQGSEA. The CDR3 is 13 amino acids. CDR3 amino acids: CSVAPATNYGYTF. The CDR3 nucleotides read TGCAGCGTTGCGCCGGCTACTAACTATGGCTACACCTTC.

V and J are TRBV29-1 and TRBJ2-5, with TRBD1 matching over 9 bases. Germline assignment: CDR1 SQVTM and CDR2 ANQGSEA. This CDR3 has 14 residues. The V and J ends lost 7 bases and 9 bases, in that order; junction bases with no gene match: 15. This CDR3 reads CSGHLPGQGSAQYF. The CDR3 nucleotides read TGCAGCGGACATCTACCGGGACAGGGATCAGCCCAGTACTTC. Drawing the rest from reference TRBV29-1 and TRBJ2-5, the complete variable domain is SAVISQKPSRDICQRGTSLTIQCQVDSQVTMMFWYRQQPGQSLTLIATANQGSEATYESGFVIDKFPISRPNLTFSTLTVSNMSPEDSSIYLCSGHLPGQGSAQYFGPGTRLLVL.

This clone was detected a few times. The rearrangement joins TRBV5-6 to TRBJ1-3; no firm D call. The V and J ends lost 4 bases and 0 bases respectively, with 14 bases between them. Germline-derived CDR1 and CDR2 are SGHDT and YYEEEE. This CDR3 is built from 16 residues. In DNA, the CDR3 is TGTGCCAGCAGCCGCGCGGTCGAGGGCTCTGGAAACACCATATATTTT. Encoded protein: CASSRAVEGSGNTIYF.

This clone was counted a few times. The chain recombines TRBV29-1 with TRBJ2-3; weak D call: TRBD1 (5 bases). Per the germline V gene, CDR1 is SQVTM and CDR2 is ANQGSEA. This CDR3 spans 13 amino acids. V was trimmed by 1 base and J by 2 bases, leaving 7 bases between them. The CDR3 nucleotides read TGCAGCGTTGAAGGGACAAACACAGATACGCAGTATTTT. It codes for CSVEGTNTDTQYF.

V usage is TRBV19 and J usage is TRBJ2-6; 7 bases match TRBD2. The CDR3 is made up of 16 amino acids. Losses at the gene ends were 1 base for V and 0 bases for J; bases not matched to a gene: 0. Germline values: CDR1 LNHDA, CDR2 SQIVND (reference sequence). CDR3 DNA: TGTGCCAGTAGTATAGCGGGGGGCTCTGGGGCCAACGTCCTGACTTTC. Translation gives CASSIAGGSGANVLTF.

This clone was detected a few times. At the DNA level, this CDR3 is encoded by other sequences in the same sample as well. The CDR3 region has the DNA TGCAGCGGTACAGGGAACACTGAAGCTTTCTTT. Amino acid sequence: CSGTGNTEAFF. The rearrangement joins TRBV29-1 to TRBJ1-1, with D possibly TRBD1 on 5 matching bases. This CDR3 has 11 residues. V was cut by 7 bases and J by 1 base, with 7 bases left in between. Germline loops: CDR1 SQVTM, CDR2 ANQGSEA.

This clone has only a few counts. Other nucleotide sequences in the sample specify the same CDR3. The V and J genes are TRBV5-1 and TRBJ2-3, with a possible D match to TRBD1 (5 bases). Germline CDR1 reads SGHRS; CDR2 reads YFSETQ. V dropped 2 bases and J dropped 6 bases, with 10 bases sitting between them. This CDR3 is 13 amino acids long. The CDR3 DNA sequence: TGCGCCAGCAGCTTCCAGGGTGGCGATACGCAGTATTTT. Its protein is CASSFQGGDTQYF.

The chain recombines TRBV29-1 with TRBJ1-1; D is uncertain. The CDR3 totals 11 residues. Trimming removed 5 bases from V and 4 bases from J, with 8 bases in between. CDR1 and CDR2 from the germline V gene are SQVTM and ANQGSEA. The CDR3 protein is CSVTPGTEAFF. Written as DNA, the CDR3 is TGCAGCGTTACCCCGGGCACTGAAGCTTTCTTT.

The chain couples TRBV30 to TRBJ2-5; possibly TRBD2 for D (6 bases). The germline V and J ends were trimmed by 5 bases and 7 bases, with 23 bases remaining between them. CDR3 length: 15 amino acids. CDR1 GTSNPN and CDR2 SVGIG come from the germline V gene (reference sequence). CDR3 in DNA: TGTGCCTGGTCCCCCGGGACTCCCGGCGAGGGGACCCAGTACTTC. It codes for CAWSPGTPGEGTQYF.

This clone was observed a handful of times. This chain links TRBV29-1 with TRBJ2-5, with TRBD2 matching 7 bases. The CDR3 consists of 12 residues. V shed 3 bases and J 5 bases; nucleotides not matched to a gene: 3. Germline V gives CDR1 SQVTM, CDR2 ANQGSEA. The CDR3 DNA follows: TGCAGCGTTGAGCGGGGGATGGAGACCCAGTACTTC. Its protein is CSVERGMETQYF.

This clone has more than one count but fewer than ten. The chain uses TRBV10-3 and TRBJ1-6, with 7 bases matching TRBD1. J was trimmed by 8 bases and V by 0 bases; bases with no gene match: 7. Germline V gene lookup returns CDR1 ENHRY and CDR2 SYGVKD. The CDR3 contains 16 residues. CDR3 residues: CAISESPGGTDSPLHF. Here the CDR3 DNA reads TGTGCCATCAGTGAGTCCCCAGGGGGAACGGATTCACCCCTCCACTTT.

The chain couples TRBV7-2 to TRBJ1-2; D gene uncertain. With 4 bases removed from V and 1 base from J, the gap between germline ends came to 4 bases. Germline V gives CDR1 SGHTA, CDR2 FQGNSA. This CDR3 has 12 residues. The CDR3 is CASSYNNYGYTF. CDR3 bases: TGTGCCAGCAGCTACAATAACTATGGCTACACCTTC.

V is TRBV7-8 and J is TRBJ1-5; the D is unclear. Germline V gene data show CDR1 as SGHVS and CDR2 as FQNEAQ. This CDR3 region has 13 residues. V lost 7 bases, J lost 5 bases, and 12 bases lay in between. The CDR3: CASTLRPDQPQHF. The CDR3 DNA follows: TGTGCCAGCACCCTTCGACCCGATCAGCCCCAGCATTTT. The variable domain in full, completed from reference TRBV7-8 and TRBJ1-5, reads GAGVSQSPRYKVAKRGQDVALRCDPISGHVSLFWYQQALGQGPEFLTYFQNEAQLDKSGLPSDRFFAERPEGSVSTLKIQRTQQEDSAVYLCASTLRPDQPQHFGDGTRLSIL.

This clone came up a few times. The gene calls are TRBV10-3 and TRBJ2-5; 7 bases map to TRBD1. The CDR3 totals 15 residues. Germline CDR1 is ENHRY and CDR2 is SYGVKD. After removal of 4 bases from V and 2 bases from J, the junction contained 7 bases not matched to a gene. In DNA, the CDR3 is TGTGCCATCAGTGTCCTCGGGACAGCACAAGAGACCCAGTACTTC. It is translated as CAISVLGTAQETQYF.

V usage is TRBV2 and J usage is TRBJ1-5; D gene uncertain. CDR3 size: 13 residues. Trimming left V 2 bases short and J 7 bases short, with 9 bases between. The germline gives CDR1 SNHLY, CDR2 FYNNEI. The CDR3 coding sequence is TGTGCCAGCAGTGAATTTGCGGGGCAGCCCCAGCATTTT. It codes for CASSEFAGQPQHF.

J is TRBJ2-3 and V is TRBV27; D unresolved. Per germline, CDR1 MNHEY and CDR2 SMNVEV (reference sequence). This CDR3 comprises 12 residues. Trimming left V 6 bases short and J 6 bases short, with 10 bases between. CDR3 region: CASSRSEDTQYF. CDR3 bases: TGTGCCAGCAGCCGCTCGGAGGATACGCAGTATTTT.

This rearrangement joins TRBV7-9 to TRBJ2-2, with D unclear. V lost 1 base to trimming and J lost 4 bases, with 4 bases between them. CDR1 is SEHNR and CDR2 is FQNEAQ in the germline V gene (reference sequence). CDR3 size: 13 residues. In nucleotides, the CDR3 is TGTGCCAGCAGCTTAGGGGGCACCGGGGAGCTGTTTTTT. Translated, it gives CASSLGGTGELFF.

The chain combines TRBV29-1 with TRBJ2-5, with a weak D call TRBD2 (5 bases). Trimming cost V 6 bases and J 1 base, with 12 bases left between them. The V gene's germline CDR1 is SQVTM and CDR2 ANQGSEA. This CDR3 has 13 amino acids. The CDR3 nucleotides read TGCAGCGTCGAGGGAGTTAGCCAAGAGACCCAGTACTTC. Translating it yields CSVEGVSQETQYF. Full variable domain (rest looked up from reference TRBV29-1 and TRBJ2-5): SAVISQKPSRDICQRGTSLTIQCQVDSQVTMMFWYRQQPGQSLTLIATANQGSEATYESGFVIDKFPISRPNLTFSTLTVSNMSPEDSSIYLCSVEGVSQETQYFGPGTRLLVL.

The chain is built from TRBV29-1 and TRBJ2-5; no definite D call. V was cut by 2 bases and J by 2 bases, with 6 bases left in between. Germline values: CDR1 SQVTM, CDR2 ANQGSEA. This CDR3 has 12 residues. The CDR3 DNA sequence: TGCAGCGTTGAAATAGGGCAAGAGACCCAGTACTTC. The encoded protein is CSVEIGQETQYF.

The J gene is TRBJ1-4, the V gene TRBV30; 10 bases map to TRBD1. The CDR3 covers 15 residues. From germline, CDR1 is GTSNPN and CDR2 SVGIG (reference sequence). The V gene end was trimmed by 4 bases and the J gene end by 7 bases; junction bases not matched to a gene: 9. CDR3 DNA: TGTGCCTGGAACCCCCCCGGGACAGGGGTTGAAAAACTGTTTTTT. Its translation: CAWNPPGTGVEKLFF.

This clone is medium-sized. This chain joins TRBV30 and TRBJ2-1; D not resolved. V was shortened by 3 bases and J by 9 bases, with 9 bases between the two germline ends. This CDR3 comprises 11 residues. Germline V gene data show CDR1 as GTSNPN and CDR2 as SVGIG (reference sequence). The CDR3 reads CAWSERAEQFF. Here the CDR3 DNA reads TGTGCCTGGAGCGAAAGGGCTGAGCAGTTCTTC.

This clone was seen just once. This chain joins TRBV27 and TRBJ1-3; the D is unclear. The V end was cut by 5 bases, the J end by 0 bases, with 11 bases between. Germline CDR1 and CDR2: MNHEY and SMNVEV (reference sequence). This CDR3 has 15 amino acids. CDR3 loop: CASSKLPSSGNTIYF. In DNA, the CDR3 is TGTGCCAGCAGTAAGCTGCCCTCCTCTGGAAACACCATATATTTT.

This rearrangement joins TRBV7-2 to TRBJ2-5; possible D gene TRBD2, 6 bases. CDR1 and CDR2 from the germline V gene are SGHTA and FQGNSA. The V end was cut by 4 bases, the J end by 2 bases, with 17 bases between. The CDR3 loop spans 16 amino acids. In DNA, the CDR3 is TGTGCCAGCAGCTCCTTGGGGAGGTCCGGGCAAGAGACCCAGTACTTC. Amino acid sequence: CASSSLGRSGQETQYF.

This sequence joins TRBV29-1 and TRBJ2-7; TRBD1 aligns across 10 bases. J gave up 4 bases and V 7 bases, and 7 bases lay outside the gene matches. Per the germline V gene, CDR1 is SQVTM and CDR2 is ANQGSEA. The CDR3 has 13 residues. CDR3 region: CSAGQGVRYEQYF. The CDR3 coding sequence is TGCAGCGCCGGACAGGGGGTAAGGTACGAGCAGTACTTC.

This clone appeared a single time. This chain's CDR3 is CASMGRGSDTEAFF. CDR3 bases: TGTGCCAGCATGGGGAGGGGGAGCGACACTGAAGCTTTCTTT. The chain links TRBV25-1 to TRBJ1-1, with D maybe TRBD1 (6 bases). This CDR3 has 14 amino acids. Germline V gene sequence: CDR1 MGHDK, CDR2 SYGVNS. V was trimmed by 7 bases and J by 3 bases, leaving 15 bases between them.

The V and J genes are TRBV5-4 and TRBJ2-1; unclear D gene. Trimming took 4 bases from V and 7 from J, leaving 15 bases between them. CDR1 and CDR2 (germline): SGHNT, YYREEE (reference sequence). The CDR3 spans 14 residues. This CDR3 is CASSRSGARNEQFF. The CDR3 nucleotides are TGTGCCAGCAGCCGTTCAGGAGCACGGAATGAGCAGTTCTTC.

The V gene is TRBV2, the J gene TRBJ2-6; weak D call: TRBD1 (5 bases). Trimming shortened V by 6 bases and J by 2 bases, and 11 bases separated the two germline ends. The germline V gene encodes CDR1 SNHLY and CDR2 FYNNEI. CDR3 length: 15 residues. For the CDR3, the DNA is TGTGCCAGCAGCTATTTAGGGGCTGGGGCCAACGTCCTGACTTTC. Its protein is CASSYLGAGANVLTF.

The CDR3 coding sequence is TGTGCCAGCAGCGTAGCTACCCCCGCAGATACGCAGTATTTT. It specifies CASSVATPADTQYF. The V and J genes are TRBV9 and TRBJ2-3; D call uncertain. CDR3 length: 14 residues. Deletions cut 0 bases from V and 4 bases from J, with 9 bases between. CDR1 and CDR2 (germline): SGDLS, YYNGEE.

The chain uses TRBV27 and TRBJ2-7; 9 bases are shared with TRBD2. V gave up 5 bases and J gave up 2 bases; unmatched junction bases: 7. The CDR3 totals 15 residues. Looked up from germline, CDR1 is MNHEY and CDR2 is SMNVEV (reference sequence). The CDR3 protein is CASSLIAGATYEQYF. The CDR3 DNA is TGTGCCAGCAGTCTCATAGCGGGGGCTACCTACGAGCAGTACTTC.

In this sample, this clone turned up a few times. The rearrangement joins TRBV30 to TRBJ2-7; 8 bases are shared with TRBD1. CDR1 and CDR2 from the germline V gene are GTSNPN and SVGIG (reference sequence). The CDR3 sequence is 14 residues long. V dropped 4 bases and J dropped 6; count of bases not matched to a gene: 11. The CDR3 protein is CAWTIRGQPGEQYF. In DNA, the CDR3 is TGTGCCTGGACCATCAGGGGGCAACCAGGCGAGCAGTACTTC.

This clone was detected a few times. The chain couples TRBV29-1 to TRBJ2-1; perhaps TRBD1 as D (5 bases). CDR3 length: 13 amino acids. The V end was cut by 4 bases, the J end by 6 bases, with 13 bases between. CDR1 SQVTM and CDR2 ANQGSEA come from the germline V gene. The CDR3 DNA follows: TGCAGCGTTGCGGTGACAGCTCTCAATGAGCAGTTCTTC. Translation: CSVAVTALNEQFF.